This is a list of T cell receptor beta chains from one sample in a study of human versus mouse CDR3 diversity and MHC coevolution. Repertoires were generated with immunoSEQ multiplex PCR, while TCRdb's copy carries only in-frame clones and drops some. The sample lists some 80,000 clones, less than 95% seen once, with roughly 0.16% in the top ten. Sequencing used naive CD4+ T cells from blood. All receptors come from a person aged 30-70 years in good health. The CDR3 runs from the conserved cysteine through the conserved F or W. A D gene is named only where the DNA matches it firmly. Expanded clones are given a class, and other clones once, few, many or no size at all.

CDR3 length | D gene | J gene | clone size | V gene | CDR3 protein | CDR3 DNA
15 | TRBD1 | TRBJ1-2 | few | TRBV10-3 | CAISESGQGTAKSLF | TGTGCCATCAGTGAGTCAGGACAGGGGACGGCTAAATCCCTATTC
14 | TRBD1 | TRBJ2-1 | - | TRBV4-1 | CASSPPGQGREQFF | TGCGCCAGCAGCCCCCCGGGACAGGGACGCGAGCAGTTCTTC
13 | - | TRBJ2-3 | once | TRBV5-1 | CASSFTGSDTQYF | TGCGCCAGCAGCTTTACAGGGTCCGATACGCAGTATTTT
16 | TRBD2 | TRBJ2-7 | - | TRBV30 | CAWSVGDSGSLYEQYF | TGTGCCTGGAGTGTAGGGGATAGCGGGAGTTTATACGAGCAGTACTTC
15 | - | TRBJ2-2 | once | TRBV6-5 | CASSPRIFNTGELFF | TGTGCCAGCAGTCCTAGGATTTTTAACACCGGGGAGCTGTTTTTT
12 | - | TRBJ1-1 | - | TRBV14 | CASSQGAPIVFF | TGTGCCAGCAGCCAAGGGGCACCGATTGTTTTCTTT
12 | - | TRBJ2-2 | - | TRBV6-1 | CASSRGTGELFF | TGTGCCAGCAGTAGGGGGACCGGGGAGCTGTTTTTT
12 | - | TRBJ2-7 | few | TRBV10-3 | CAISESSYEQYF | TGTGCCATCAGTGAGTCGAGCTACGAGCAGTACTTC
13 | - | TRBJ1-1 | - | TRBV28 | CASSLLYKNEAFF | TGTGCCAGCAGTTTATTATACAAAAATGAAGCTTTCTTT
15 | - | TRBJ1-2 | once | TRBV7-9 | CASSLNRDPNYGYTF | TGTGCCAGCAGCTTAAACAGGGACCCTAACTATGGCTACACCTTC
14 | - | TRBJ2-5 | - | TRBV10-3 | CAISGVKTGETQYF | TGTGCCATTAGTGGCGTGAAAACGGGAGAGACCCAGTACTTC
15 | - | TRBJ2-1 | once | TRBV25-1 | CASTSWAGPYNEQFF | TGTGCCAGCACCTCGTGGGCGGGCCCTTACAATGAGCAGTTCTTC
15 | TRBD1 | TRBJ1-3 | - | TRBV6-5 | CASSDDRVLGNTIYF | TGTGCCAGCAGCGATGACAGGGTTCTGGGAAACACCATATATTTT
16 | TRBD2 | TRBJ2-1 | - | TRBV9 | CASSEPYAGGRNEQFF | TGTGCCAGCAGCGAGCCCTACGCGGGGGGGCGGAATGAGCAGTTCTTC
16 | - | TRBJ1-5 | - | TRBV6-1 | CASSEARFRGNQPQHF | TGTGCCAGCAGTGAAGCTCGGTTCAGGGGCAATCAGCCCCAGCATTTT